The T cell receptor (beta chain) under discussion was sequenced for a study of glioma-infiltrating T cells after dendritic cell vaccination. Study-wide context: Glioblastoma patients came from Phase I and II dendritic cell vaccination trials. Between the early 2000s and the early 2010s, patients got autologous tumor lysate-pulsed dendritic cell vaccines. Patients received three intradermal dendritic cell vaccine injections at biweekly intervals.

The protocol was immunoSEQ multiplex PCR, while the TCRdb copy is restricted to in-frame clones and leaves out a portion. Found here are approximately 50,000 clones, approximately 89% of them singletons; the top ten hold roughly 5.6%. This clone came up a few times. Germline trimming cut 1 base from V and 2 bases from J; bases unmatched to any gene: 5. This CDR3 comprises 15 residues. Germline lookup yields CDR1 SGHRS and CDR2 YFSETQ. Time point indicated: after dendritic cell vaccination, including at tumor progression/relapse. Selection required adequate fresh-frozen tumor tissue plus more than two years' survival data.

The receptor was isolated from a human donor with glioblastoma. The sequencing used blood, collected after dendritic cell vaccination. The genes are TRBV5-1 and TRBJ2-5, with TRBD2 identical over 7 bases. The CDR3 spells CASSLSPGGQETQYF. As DNA, the CDR3 is TGCGCCAGCAGCTTGTCCCCGGGGGGACAAGAGACCCAGTACTTC.